A selection of T cell receptor beta chains follows, all from one sample in a study of blood T cell repertoires in COVID-19. The assay was immunoSEQ multiplex PCR, and TCRdb's table has in-frame clones only and misses some. The sample contains 50,000 to 80,000 clones, around 90% of which appear only once. The sequencing input was peripheral blood. The receptors stem from a woman aged 55-75 years with COVID-19, enrolled during active disease. The conserved cysteine and the conserved F or W are not part of the CDR3 here. Size is stated for part of the rows, as once, few or many counts, or as a class when the clone is expanded.

j_call: TRBJ2-7; v_call: TRBV6-5; clone_size: once; cdr3_aa: ASSYAGQGSYEQY
j_call: TRBJ2-1; v_call: TRBV2; clone_size: -; cdr3_aa: ASSEVREDNEQF
j_call: TRBJ1-2; v_call: TRBV28; clone_size: -; cdr3_aa: ASRGPDGQGAFYGYT
j_call: TRBJ1-5; v_call: TRBV6-2/TRBV6-3; clone_size: -; cdr3_aa: ASSPQGHSNQPQH
j_call: TRBJ1-6; v_call: TRBV10-3; clone_size: -; cdr3_aa: AIQGALNSPLH
j_call: TRBJ1-3; v_call: TRBV3-1/TRBV3-2; clone_size: -; cdr3_aa: ASAVLCAPGNTIY
j_call: TRBJ1-1; v_call: TRBV14; clone_size: -; cdr3_aa: ASSQLTGGLTEAF
j_call: TRBJ2-5; v_call: TRBV30; clone_size: few; cdr3_aa: AWSEGVRGYQETQY
j_call: TRBJ1-5; v_call: TRBV3-1/TRBV3-2; clone_size: -; cdr3_aa: ASSRGQGALSQPQH
j_call: TRBJ2-7; v_call: TRBV9; clone_size: -; cdr3_aa: ASSPRDYISYEQY
j_call: TRBJ1-5; v_call: TRBV30; clone_size: -; cdr3_aa: AWSLGTNQPQH
j_call: TRBJ2-2; v_call: TRBV6-4; clone_size: -; cdr3_aa: ASRRGADTGELF
j_call: TRBJ2-5; v_call: TRBV7-2; clone_size: -; cdr3_aa: ASSPTGGPETQY
j_call: TRBJ2-7; v_call: TRBV5-6; clone_size: -; cdr3_aa: ASSKGVPSYEQY
j_call: TRBJ2-2; v_call: TRBV7-9; clone_size: -; cdr3_aa: ASSSSTGNTGELF
j_call: TRBJ1-2; v_call: TRBV3-1/TRBV3-2; clone_size: -; cdr3_aa: ASTLGAGVRKNGYT
j_call: TRBJ1-2; v_call: TRBV6-6; clone_size: -; cdr3_aa: ASSSGQDYGYT
j_call: TRBJ1-1; v_call: TRBV20-1; clone_size: -; cdr3_aa: SAESPTVAF
j_call: TRBJ2-3; v_call: TRBV13; clone_size: -; cdr3_aa: ASQGQGRLNPLTDTQY
j_call: TRBJ1-1; v_call: TRBV19; clone_size: -; cdr3_aa: ASSIYNTEAF
j_call: TRBJ1-1; v_call: TRBV7-9; clone_size: -; cdr3_aa: ASSLGEGSTEAF
j_call: TRBJ1-2; v_call: TRBV7-2; clone_size: -; cdr3_aa: ASRLGSWAYGYT
j_call: TRBJ1-2; v_call: TRBV7-2; clone_size: -; cdr3_aa: ASSFDSNYGYT
j_call: TRBJ2-1; v_call: TRBV2; clone_size: -; cdr3_aa: ASSEDPSGGSYNEQF
j_call: TRBJ1-1; v_call: TRBV6-6; clone_size: -; cdr3_aa: ASSYSSQVAEAF
j_call: TRBJ2-7; v_call: TRBV3-1/TRBV3-2; clone_size: -; cdr3_aa: ASSLAGGHHEQY